These 10 T cell receptor beta chains originate from one sample sequenced in a study of T cell responses to AZD1222 COVID-19 vaccine. Sequenced by immunoSEQ multiplex PCR; TCRdb stores in-frame clones only, minus some. Of about 130,000 clones in the sample, about 93% were seen once. The sequences come from peripheral blood, collected on day 0 of AZD1222 vaccination. The receptors stem from an adult in good health.

V is TRBV7-2 and J is TRBJ2-1, with 8 bases fitting TRBD2. Germline V CDR1 and CDR2: SGHTA, FQGNSA. V lost 2 bases, J lost 6 bases, and 3 bases stayed unmatched. The CDR3 is 14 residues long. CDR3 in DNA: TGTGCCAGCAGCTTACGGCGGGGGGTCAATGAGCAGTTCTTC. Its protein is CASSLRRGVNEQFF.

The chain joins TRBV7-3 to TRBJ2-1; maybe TRBD2 (7 bases). Germline values: CDR1 SGHTA, CDR2 FQGTGA. With 5 bases removed from V and 6 bases from J, the gap between germline ends came to 14 bases. The CDR3 is 14 amino acids. The CDR3 region is CASSAGGPGNEQFF. In DNA, the CDR3 is TGTGCCAGCAGCGCCGGGGGGCCTGGCAATGAGCAGTTCTTC.

This CDR3 reads CASGVTPIYRGSYEQYF. DNA for the CDR3: TGTGCTAGTGGTGTTACACCAATCTACAGGGGCTCATACGAGCAGTACTTC. The rearrangement joins TRBV12-5 to TRBJ2-7; 7 nucleotides align to TRBD1. Trimming took 5 bases from V and 4 from J; bases not matched to a gene: 17. CDR3 size: 17 residues. The V gene's germline CDR1 is LGHNT and CDR2 FRNRAP.

CDR3 loop: CAIRDRDRGLGGYTF. The CDR3 DNA is TGTGCCATCAGGGACCGGGACAGGGGGCTTGGTGGCTACACCTTC. V and J are TRBV10-3 and TRBJ1-2; 12 nucleotides line up with TRBD1. Looked up from germline, CDR1 is ENHRY and CDR2 is SYGVKD. The CDR3 runs 15 residues. V lost 6 bases, J lost 7 bases, and 9 bases stayed unmatched.

The gene calls are TRBV2 and TRBJ1-5; TRBD1 matches 7 bases. With V trimmed by 6 bases and J by 1 base, 9 bases remained unmatched. The germline V gene encodes CDR1 SNHLY and CDR2 FYNNEI. The CDR3 runs to 16 residues. DNA of the CDR3: TGTGCCAGCAGCCAGCGACAGGGAGGGAGCAATCAGCCCCAGCATTTT. Translation gives CASSQRQGGSNQPQHF.

For the CDR3, the DNA is TGTGCCAGCAGCCCTAGCGGGGGAGACAACAATGAGCAGTTCTTC. Translated, it gives CASSPSGGDNNEQFF. The rearrangement uses TRBV7-3 and TRBJ2-1, with 10 bases aligning to TRBD2. Germline V gives CDR1 SGHTA, CDR2 FQGTGA. Trimming took 5 bases from V and 5 from J; bases not matched to a gene: 6. The CDR3 is made up of 15 amino acids.

Turning to this clone: The same CDR3 also results from other DNA sequences found in this sample. This chain uses TRBV19 with TRBJ1-1; 9 nucleotides agree with TRBD1. CDR1 LNHDA and CDR2 SQIVND come from the germline V gene (reference sequence). V was pared by 6 bases and J by 1 base, with 0 bases of the junction left unmatched. This CDR3 is 13 amino acids long. CDR3 loop: CASRGQGNTEAFF. The CDR3 DNA reads as TGTGCCAGTAGGGGACAGGGGAACACTGAAGCTTTCTTT.

The rearrangement uses TRBV10-3 and TRBJ1-2, with D possibly TRBD1 on 6 matching bases. The CDR3 contains 16 residues. Trimming took 4 bases from V and 2 from J, leaving 17 bases between them. CDR1 is ENHRY, CDR2 SYGVKD, per germline. CDR3 sequence: CAISGGLGPQNYGYTF. The CDR3, as DNA: TGTGCCATCAGTGGGGGGCTGGGGCCCCAAAACTATGGCTACACCTTC.

This rearrangement joins TRBV6-5 to TRBJ1-6; D unresolved. Germline V gene sequence: CDR1 MNHEY, CDR2 SVGAGI. Trimming cost V 7 bases and J 1 base, with 5 bases left between them. There are 13 residues in the CDR3. This chain's CDR3 is CASKMSYNSPLHF. The CDR3 nucleotides read TGTGCCAGCAAGATGTCCTATAATTCACCCCTCCACTTT.

CDR3 sequence (DNA): TGTGCCAGCAGTATCGACAGGAACACTGAAGCTTTCTTT. Protein: CASSIDRNTEAFF. The chain combines TRBV12-3 or TRBV12-4 with TRBJ1-1; the D gene is possibly TRBD1 (5 bases). V dropped 5 bases and J dropped 1 base, with 8 bases sitting between them. The CDR3 runs to 13 residues.